A single sample gave rise to the 19 T cell receptor beta chains below, sequenced in a study of T cells in Graves' hyperthyroidism and ophthalmopathy. TCR beta CDR3 regions were amplified from RNA transcripts. The TCR CDR3 first-round RT-PCR relied on the HTBI primer set. One entry per CDR3 protein results from TCRdb running MiXCR on the multiplex PCR reads. The data show approximately 400,000 distinct CDR3 sequences, with under 15% seen just once and 30% to 35% held by the top ten. Sequencing used blood. The receptors were sampled from a woman aged 25 to 45 with Graves' hyperthyroidism.

This clonotype was detected only a few times. The chain links TRBV10-3 to TRBJ2-3; D possibly corresponds to TRBD2 (7 bases). The CDR3 consists of 15 residues. Trimming left V 4 bases short and J 4 bases short, with 15 bases between. The V gene's germline CDR1 is ENHRY and CDR2 SYGVKD. CDR3 in amino acids: CAISGGAGAADTQYF. CDR3 coding DNA: TGTGCCATCAGTGGAGGGGCGGGGGCCGCAGATACGCAGTATTTT.

V usage is TRBV7-9 and J usage is TRBJ2-3; TRBD2 aligns across 13 bases. The CDR3 has 15 residues. The germline V gene has CDR1 SEHNR and CDR2 FQNEAQ (reference sequence). Trimming cost V 5 bases and J 6 bases; bases outside gene matches: 5. CDR3 DNA: TGTGCCAGCAGCCGCGGACTAGCGGGAGTGGATACGCAGTATTTT. Translation gives CASSRGLAGVDTQYF.

This clonotype appeared many times. This chain links TRBV27 with TRBJ1-3; D gene uncertain. V lost 0 bases and J lost 10, with 10 bases in between. CDR3 size: 13 residues. CDR1 and CDR2 from the germline V gene are MNHEY and SMNVEV (reference sequence). The CDR3: CASSLSPFRTIYF. In DNA form, the CDR3 reads TGTGCCAGCAGTTTATCTCCTTTCCGAACCATATATTTT.

Concerning this clonotype: This may be a read error, as it is one base from a much larger clone. The CDR3 loop reads CAWRREGTGEPFF. DNA of the CDR3: TGTGCCTGGCGGCGGGAGGGAACCGGGGAGCCGTTTTTT. The rearrangement links TRBV30 to TRBJ2-2, with 9 nucleotides matching TRBD2. Germline values: CDR1 GTSNPN, CDR2 SVGIG (reference sequence). This CDR3 contains 13 residues.

In this sample, this clonotype turned up many times. CDR3 sequence (DNA): TGTGCCAGCAGTCCACAGGGCCGCGCTAACTATGGCTACACCTTC. It yields the protein CASSPQGRANYGYTF. This chain links TRBV27 with TRBJ1-2; TRBD1 might be the D (6 bases). This CDR3 has 15 amino acids. Germline lookup yields CDR1 MNHEY and CDR2 SMNVEV (reference sequence). Trimming left V 5 bases short and J 0 bases short, with 13 bases between.

Regarding this clonotype: This could be a read error, since a much larger clone is one nucleotide away. Here the CDR3 reads CSDRGVPYSYEQYF. CDR3 nucleotide sequence: TGCAGTGATAGAGGGGTCCCTTACTCCTACGAGCAGTACTTC. The J gene is TRBJ2-7, the V gene TRBV20-1; D may correspond to TRBD1 or TRBD2 (5 bases each). This CDR3 is built from 14 residues. CDR1 is DFQATT and CDR2 is SNEGSKA in the germline V gene (reference sequence).

The CDR3 loop reads CSARDPYRVPKNIQYF. CDR3 coding DNA: TGCAGTGCTAGAGACCCATACCGGGTGCCCAAAAACATTCAGTACTTC. The J gene is TRBJ2-4, the V gene TRBV20-1; D uncertain. Trimming stripped 0 bases from V and 2 bases from J, with 14 bases between. Germline values: CDR1 DFQATT, CDR2 SNEGSKA (reference sequence). This CDR3 comprises 16 residues.

This clonotype appeared many times. The chain joins TRBV6-1 to TRBJ2-2; a weak D match, TRBD2 (6 bases). CDR3 size: 16 residues. Germline CDR1 MNHNS, CDR2 SASEGT. The germline V and J ends were trimmed by 4 bases and 1 base, with 13 bases remaining between them. CDR3 protein: CASSVLSGLNTGELFF. CDR3 sequence (DNA): TGTGCCAGCAGTGTTCTGAGCGGGTTGAACACCGGGGAGCTGTTTTTT.

This clonotype was seen at least ten times. The chain recombines TRBV2 with TRBJ2-1, with D possibly being TRBD1 (5 bases). Per the germline V gene, CDR1 is SNHLY and CDR2 is FYNNEI. CDR3 length equals 13 residues. V was shortened by 8 bases and J by 8 bases, with 16 bases between the two germline ends. CDR3 coding DNA: TGTGCCAGCGTACTTGACAGTGGGCATGAGCAGTTCTTC. Translated: CASVLDSGHEQFF.

The chain couples TRBV19 to TRBJ2-7, with D uncertain. Germline V gene sequence: CDR1 LNHDA, CDR2 SQIVND (reference sequence). The CDR3 is made up of 12 amino acids. V lost 5 bases, J lost 2 bases, and 7 bases lay in between. The chain's CDR3 is CASSDKTYEQYF. CDR3 nucleotides: TGTGCCAGTAGTGATAAAACCTACGAGCAGTACTTC. Full variable domain (outside the CDR3, taken from reference TRBV19 and TRBJ2-7): DGGITQSPKYLFRKEGQNVTLSCEQNLNHDAMYWYRQDPGQGLRLIYYSQIVNDFQKGDIAEGYSVSREKKESFPLTVTSAQKNPTAFYLCASSDKTYEQYFGPGTRLTVT.

The sample holds many counts of this clonotype. The gene calls are TRBV2 and TRBJ1-5, with 7 bases lining up with TRBD1. Looked up from germline, CDR1 is SNHLY and CDR2 is FYNNEI. Losses at the gene ends were 6 bases for V and 5 bases for J; bases not matched to a gene: 4. CDR3 length equals 13 residues. CDR3 sequence reads: CASRIDRDQPQHF. CDR3 DNA: TGTGCCAGCAGGATAGACAGGGATCAGCCCCAGCATTTT. Filled out from reference TRBV2 and TRBJ1-5, the complete variable domain reads EPEVTQTPSHQVTQMGQEVILRCVPISNHLYFYWYRQILGQKVEFLVSFYNNEISEKSEIFDDQFSVERPDGSNFTLKIRSTKLEDSAMYFCASRIDRDQPQHFGDGTRLSIL.

This clonotype has a handful of counts. The J gene is TRBJ2-1, the V gene TRBV5-1; 7 nucleotides agree with TRBD1. Germline V gives CDR1 SGHRS, CDR2 YFSETQ. V was pared by 4 bases and J by 4 bases, with 5 bases of the junction left unmatched. The CDR3 is made up of 14 amino acids. CDR3 in DNA: TGCGCCAGCAGCCAGGGACAGTGGTACAATGAGCAGTTCTTC. Translated: CASSQGQWYNEQFF.

This clonotype has at least ten counts. The chain is built from TRBV20-1 and TRBJ2-5, with 9 bases identical to TRBD2. Germline-derived CDR1 and CDR2 are DFQATT and SNEGSKA (reference sequence). V was clipped by 4 bases and J by 5 bases; unmatched bases: 11. The CDR3 consists of 15 residues. The CDR3 coding sequence is TGCAGTGCTAAAGGGGGTAGCGGGAGATTGGAGACCCAGTACTTC. As protein: CSAKGGSGRLETQYF.

Many counts were recorded for this clonotype. The chain has TRBV3-1 and TRBJ2-1; no clear D. Germline lookup yields CDR1 LGHDT and CDR2 YNNKEL (reference sequence). Trimming took 6 bases from V and 2 from J, leaving 8 bases between them. The CDR3 is 13 residues long. The CDR3, as DNA: TGTGCCAGCAGTCACCAAGCCTACAATGAGCAGTTCTTC. Protein product: CASSHQAYNEQFF.

This clonotype was seen repeatedly, ten times or more. The rearrangement uses TRBV30 and TRBJ2-7, with 10 positions matching TRBD1. Germline V gives CDR1 GTSNPN, CDR2 SVGIG (reference sequence). The CDR3 extends over 13 amino acids. The V and J ends lost 5 bases and 3 bases, in that order; junction bases with no gene match: 4. CDR3 bases: TGTGCCTGGGGACAGGGGGTTCACTACGAGCAGTACTTC. The encoded protein is CAWGQGVHYEQYF.

This clonotype was counted between two and nine times. The chain couples TRBV6-1 to TRBJ1-1; 7 bases agree with TRBD1. V was pared by 6 bases and J by 10 bases, with 14 bases of the junction left unmatched. Germline V gene lookup returns CDR1 MNHNS and CDR2 SASEGT. The CDR3 covers 14 residues. CDR3 coding DNA: TGTGCCAGCAGCCCTCCCCGGGACAGCTTGAGAGCTTTCTTT. It codes for CASSPPRDSLRAFF.

The rearrangement links TRBV5-1 to TRBJ2-1, with D possibly being TRBD1 or TRBD2 (5 bases each). The germline V gene has CDR1 SGHRS and CDR2 YFSETQ. The V gene lost 4 bases and the J gene lost 2 bases, with 13 bases spanning the gap. The CDR3 is 15 amino acids. CDR3 protein: CASSAARDAYNEQFF. CDR3 DNA sequence: TGCGCCAGCAGCGCTGCCCGGGACGCCTACAATGAGCAGTTCTTC. Full variable domain (remainder filled in from reference TRBV5-1 and TRBJ2-1): KAGVTQTPRYLIKTRGQQVTLSCSPISGHRSVSWYQQTPGQGLQFLFEYFSETQRNKGNFPGRFSGRQFSNSRSEMNVSTLELGDSALYLCASSAARDAYNEQFFGPGTRLTVL.

The table lists this clonotype with a few counts. The rearrangement joins TRBV10-3 to TRBJ2-3; the D is unclear. Trimming removed 1 base from V and 2 bases from J, with 10 bases in between. CDR1 and CDR2 from the germline V gene are ENHRY and SYGVKD. There are 15 residues in the CDR3. CDR3 nucleotides: TGTGCCATCAGTGAGTTATGGGGAAACACAGATACGCAGTATTTT. It specifies CAISELWGNTDTQYF.

This sequence joins TRBV12-3 or TRBV12-4 and TRBJ2-7; no reliable D call. V lost 5 bases and J 0 bases, leaving 14 bases between the germline ends. There are 15 residues in the CDR3. CDR3 region: CASSPGLRSSYEQYF. CDR3 DNA: TGTGCCAGCAGTCCGGGCCTCAGGAGCTCCTACGAGCAGTACTTC.